A single TCR beta chain is shown here with its context. Its specificity is unknown. This entry comes from a study of lymphopenia after photon versus proton radiotherapy. Assay: immunoSEQ multiplex PCR; the TCRdb copy retains only in-frame clones and omits some. The repertoire holds 55,000 to 70,000 clones, approximately 83% seen once, with approximately 2% in the top ten. The CDR3 contains 14 residues. Germline assignment: CDR1 SGHNT and CDR2 YYREEE (reference sequence). V was shortened by 1 base and J by 3 bases, with 8 bases between the two germline ends. Points from the study as a whole: Survival link was tested only in deceased patients; proton benefit remains a possibility. Proton therapy kept repertoires fairly stable, unlike photons, which gained effector/memory cells. Post-nadir diversity loss with photons came from oligoclonal expansion, particularly CD8+ Temra cells. Larger post-nadir TCR diversity loss correlated inversely with survival in deceased patients.

The sample in question was peripheral blood, obtained from a patient treated with photon-based radiotherapy. The rearrangement links TRBV5-4 to TRBJ1-3; no firm D call. This TCR came from a man aged 35 to 55 with gastric cancer. The CDR3 loop reads CASSLRQNGNTIYF. In DNA form, the CDR3 reads TGTGCCAGCAGCTTGCGGCAGAATGGAAACACCATATATTTT.